This T cell receptor beta chain stems from a study of blood T cell repertoires in COVID-19. Looking at the study overall: Italy, Spain and the United States were the sources of the convalescent and acute COVID-19 samples. Sample material is recorded as cDNA or gDNA derived from T cells, B-cell-depleted T cells, or PBMCs.

The repertoire was sequenced with immunoSEQ multiplex PCR; TCRdb's copy has only in-frame clones and lacks some. Of roughly 330,000 clones in the sample, over 80% are singletons; the top ten hold around 4.6%. This CDR3 region has 14 residues. Trimming took 5 bases from V and 1 from J; bases not matched to a gene: 3. Germline V gene data show CDR1 as SGHKS and CDR2 as YYEKEE (reference sequence). The clonotype was recovered from a man aged 25-45 years who had recovered from COVID-19. This chain joins TRBV5-5 and TRBJ2-3; 8 nucleotides match TRBD1. Specimen: PBMCs or T cells enriched from blood (not recorded which). The CDR3 reads CASRQGARTDTQYF. CDR3 coding DNA: TGTGCCAGCAGGCAGGGGGCTCGCACAGATACGCAGTATTTT.